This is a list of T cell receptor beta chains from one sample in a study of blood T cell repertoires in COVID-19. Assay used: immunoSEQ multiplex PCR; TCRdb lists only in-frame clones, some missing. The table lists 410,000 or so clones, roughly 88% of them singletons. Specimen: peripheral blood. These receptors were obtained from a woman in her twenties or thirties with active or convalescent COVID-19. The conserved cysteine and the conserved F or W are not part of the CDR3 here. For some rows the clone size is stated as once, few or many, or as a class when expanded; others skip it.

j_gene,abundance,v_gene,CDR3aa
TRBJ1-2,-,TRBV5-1,ASSLGGQNYGYT
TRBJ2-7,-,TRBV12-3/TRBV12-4,ASSPGTASEQY
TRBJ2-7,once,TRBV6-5,ASSRLAGHIYEQY
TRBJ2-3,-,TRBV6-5,ASSQGGTQY
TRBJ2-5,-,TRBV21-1,ASSKRPTGYQETQY
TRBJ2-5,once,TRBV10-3,AISEVGGQETQY
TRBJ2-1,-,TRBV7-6,ASSLLPLTSGGSGNEQF
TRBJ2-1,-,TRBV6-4,ASSDHAGGQTYNEQF
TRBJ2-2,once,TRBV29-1,SVGLAENTGELF
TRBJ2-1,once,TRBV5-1,ASSPGTGIFASILGEQF
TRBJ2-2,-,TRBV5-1,ASSLQQANTGELF
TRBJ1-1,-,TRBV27,ASSLGSLGTEAF
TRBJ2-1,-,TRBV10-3,AISEPGPGVRGNEQF
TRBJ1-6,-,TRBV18,ASSPRREESPLH
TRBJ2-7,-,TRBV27,ASRIAGGRYEQY
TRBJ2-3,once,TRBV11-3,ASSLDEVDTQY
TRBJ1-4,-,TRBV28,ASSLAGGGKLF
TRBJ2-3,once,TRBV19,ASSTPPGSTDTQY
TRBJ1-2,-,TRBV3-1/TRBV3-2,ASSQGGPVNYGYT
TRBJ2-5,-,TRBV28,ASSWGQGYQETQY
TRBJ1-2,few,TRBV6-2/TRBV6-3,ASSYDRGSYGYT
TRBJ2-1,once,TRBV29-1,SVVPLEGNEQF
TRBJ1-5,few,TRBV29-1,SVAYAGTGNQPQH
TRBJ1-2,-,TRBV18,ASSLGLVGGYT
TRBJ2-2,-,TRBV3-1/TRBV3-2,ASSHPRGSDTGELF
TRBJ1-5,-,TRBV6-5,ASLLMGVSGQPQH
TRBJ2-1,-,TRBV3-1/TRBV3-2,AAEGGSSYNEQF
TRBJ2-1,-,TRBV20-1,SASDRQGRDNEQF